Below, 9 T cell receptor beta chains from the same sample are listed, as sequenced in a study of regulatory T cells in long-lasting Graves disease. Assembly of TCR beta libraries relied on iRepertoire HTBI primers together with Arm-PCR of CDR3 regions. MiXCR was run by TCRdb on the multiplex PCR reads, yielding one entry per CDR3 protein. The repertoire holds fewer than 650,000 distinct CDR3 sequences, with 16% as singletons. Regarding time point: newly diagnosed GD, antithyroid drugs for less than 3 months. Following extraction of RNA from PBMCs, that RNA was used to make the TCR library. This sample was shared with a second study, whose subject was T cells in Graves' hyperthyroidism and ophthalmopathy.

This specimen was peripheral blood mononuclear cells (PBMCs), taken at new diagnosis, from a patient treated with antithyroid drugs. The receptors were gathered from a man in his late teens or twenties with Graves disease.

There are many counts of this clonotype. CDR3 sequence reads: CASSLLGQPNTEAFF. CDR3 in DNA: TGTGCCAGCAGCTTACTAGGTCAGCCAAACACTGAAGCTTTCTTT. The chain joins TRBV11-2 to TRBJ1-1, with D uncertain. This CDR3 contains 15 residues. Trimming pared 2 bases from V and 2 bases from J, leaving 12 bases between. Germline CDR1 SGHAT, CDR2 FQNNGV.

V gene TRBV24-1 combines with J gene TRBJ2-3, with 13 bases lining up with TRBD2. V trimming: 3 bases; J trimming: 2 bases; junction bases outside the gene matches: 7. CDR3 length: 18 amino acids. Germline CDR1 is KGHDR and CDR2 is SFDVKD. CDR3 in amino acids: CATSDPTGTSGVTDTQYF. CDR3 coding DNA: TGTGCCACCAGTGATCCAACTGGGACTAGCGGGGTCACAGATACGCAGTATTTT.

This clonotype was observed once. J is TRBJ2-3 and V is TRBV5-1, with 7 nucleotides matching TRBD2. This CDR3 comprises 15 residues. Trimming cost V 10 bases and J 3 bases; bases outside gene matches: 14. Germline CDR1 SGHRS, CDR2 YFSETQ. CDR3 DNA: TGCGCCTCAGCGGGGCGGGAAAGTAGGACAGATACGCAGTATTTT. This encodes CASAGRESRTDTQYF.

This clonotype was seen at least ten times. The gene calls are TRBV12-3 or TRBV12-4 and TRBJ1-1; 7 nucleotides agree with TRBD1. The CDR3 sequence is 15 residues long. The V segment lost 4 bases and the J segment 7 bases; nucleotides outside the gene matches: 12. CDR3 residues: CASSSETGIGREAFF. CDR3 bases: TGTGCCAGCAGTTCCGAGACAGGGATCGGCCGTGAAGCTTTCTTT.

The chain employs TRBV20-1 and TRBJ1-4; 7 bases are a match to TRBD1. Germline lookup yields CDR1 DFQATT and CDR2 SNEGSKA (reference sequence). The CDR3 loop spans 13 amino acids. The trim removed 5 bases at V and 0 bases at J, leaving 0 bases unmatched. The CDR3 nucleotides read TGCAGTGCTGGGACAGCAACTAATGAAAAACTGTTTTTT. This codes for CSAGTATNEKLFF.

V usage is TRBV30 and J usage is TRBJ2-2; D ambiguous. CDR3 size: 14 residues. The germline gives CDR1 GTSNPN, CDR2 SVGIG (reference sequence). V lost 4 bases and J lost 6, with 15 bases in between. The CDR3 region has the DNA TGTGCCTGGAATCCTGGGCCCGGGTCCGGGGAGCTGTTTTTT. Translation gives CAWNPGPGSGELFF.

V is TRBV5-1 and J is TRBJ2-1; D remains ambiguous. The CDR3 runs to 21 residues. The V and J ends lost 2 bases and 0 bases respectively, with 27 bases between them. Germline V lookup: CDR1 SGHRS, CDR2 YFSETQ. As DNA, the CDR3 is TGCGCCAGCAGCTTCTGGGCCCGATCAAACCCCCTTCCCTCCTCCTACAATGAGCAGTTCTTC. Translation: CASSFWARSNPLPSSYNEQFF.

This chain uses TRBV5-1 with TRBJ2-2; 12 bases line up with TRBD2. The CDR3 length is 16 residues. The J segment lost 2 bases and the V segment lost 3 bases, leaving 2 bases of the junction unmatched. Per the germline V gene, CDR1 is SGHRS and CDR2 is YFSETQ. Written as DNA, the CDR3 is TGCGCCAGCAGCTGGGGACTAGCGGGTAACACCGGGGAGCTGTTTTTT. Residues: CASSWGLAGNTGELFF.

Ten or more counts support this clonotype. DNA for the CDR3: TGTGCCAGCAGCCCGGGACTAGCGGGAGTCGAGCAGTACTTC. It translates to CASSPGLAGVEQYF. The chain has TRBV6-2 or TRBV6-3 and TRBJ2-7, with 14 positions matching TRBD2. This CDR3 is built from 14 residues. J lost 6 bases, V lost 6 bases, and 4 bases had no gene match. The germline V gene has CDR1 MNHEY and CDR2 SVGEGT.